A selection of T cell receptor beta chains follows, all from one sample in a study of molecular identifiers for immune sequencing clone quantification. One entry per CDR3 protein results from TCRdb running MiXCR on the PCR reads. The table shows 350,000 or so distinct CDR3 sequences, with about 22% occurring only once. The sequenced sample was naive CD8+ T cells from blood, with Jurkat cell RNA spiked in. All receptors derive from a human donor in good health. Some libraries in this study had Jurkat cell RNA spiked in. Each CDR3 is given with its conserved first and last residue. The order of the fields is D gene, J gene, V gene, clone size, CDR3 protein, CDR3 DNA. The D gene is left open where the match is weak. Clone size is not always given. Where it is, it says once, few, many or a class for expanded clones.

D: -; J: TRBJ1-2; V: TRBV5-1; size: -; CDR3: CASSLASTSYNYGYAF; DNA: TGCGCCAGCAGCTTGGCGTCAACCAGCTATAACTATGGCTACGCCTTC
D: TRBD1; J: TRBJ1-2; V: TRBV27; size: many; CDR3: CASSLSPGGLGGYTF; DNA: TGTGCCAGCAGTTTATCACCAGGGGGGTTAGGTGGCTACACCTTC
D: -; J: TRBJ2-7; V: TRBV6-5; size: -; CDR3: CASSSISADEQYF; DNA: TGTGCCAGCAGCTCGATATCCGCTGATGAGCAGTACTTC
D: -; J: TRBJ1-1; V: TRBV6-5; size: few; CDR3: CASSLRHTNTEAFF; DNA: TGTGCCAGCAGTCTACGACATACGAACACTGAAGCTTTCTTT
D: TRBD1; J: TRBJ2-1; V: TRBV15; size: -; CDR3: CATSRSDRGAHNEQFF; DNA: TGTGCCACCAGCAGATCCGACAGGGGCGCCCACAATGAGCAGTTCTTC
D: -; J: TRBJ2-7; V: TRBV28; size: many; CDR3: CASSPGAGSTNFYEQYF; DNA: TGTGCCAGCAGTCCAGGGGCGGGATCAACCAATTTCTACGAGCAGTACTTC
D: TRBD1; J: TRBJ2-7; V: TRBV20-1; size: -; CDR3: CSASSLDYGTGDFEQYF; DNA: TGCAGTGCTAGTTCCTTGGACTACGGGACAGGGGATTTCGAGCAGTACTTC
D: TRBD1; J: TRBJ1-2; V: TRBV27; size: many; CDR3: CASSFGTGDPSGYTF; DNA: TGTGCCAGCAGTTTTGGGACAGGGGACCCCTCTGGCTACACCTTC
D: -; J: TRBJ1-5; V: TRBV19; size: -; CDR3: CASSVQGGNQPQHF; DNA: TGTGCCAGTAGTGTACAGGGTGGAAATCAGCCCCAGCATTTT
D: -; J: TRBJ1-6; V: TRBV4-3; size: -; CDR3: CASSQGARGAHSPLHF; DNA: TGCGCCAGCAGCCAAGGGGCCAGGGGTGCGCATTCACCCCTCCACTTT
D: -; J: TRBJ2-7; V: TRBV3-1; size: many; CDR3: CASSQRQDSGEYEQYF; DNA: TGTGCCAGCAGCCAACGACAGGATTCCGGGGAGTACGAGCAGTACTTC
D: TRBD1; J: TRBJ2-7; V: TRBV29-1; size: many; CDR3: CSVEGTADSYEQYF; DNA: TGCAGCGTTGAGGGGACAGCAGACTCCTACGAGCAGTACTTC
D: -; J: TRBJ2-2; V: TRBV19; size: -; CDR3: CASSTTTGQFDTGGLFF; DNA: TGTGCCAGTAGTACAACGACAGGGCAATTTGACACCGGGGGGCTGTTTTTT
D: -; J: TRBJ1-3; V: TRBV28; size: many; CDR3: CASSFSDSHFSGNTIYF; DNA: TGTGCCAGCAGTTTTTCCGACAGCCACTTCTCTGGAAACACCATATATTTT
D: -; J: TRBJ2-3; V: TRBV4-3; size: -; CDR3: CASSQERGSQGAGTDTQYF; DNA: TGCGCCAGCAGCCAAGAAAGGGGCTCCCAAGGGGCCGGCACAGATACGCAGTATTTT
D: -; J: TRBJ2-2; V: TRBV21-1; size: many; CDR3: CASSKATGSTGELFF; DNA: TGTGCCAGCAGCAAAGCTACAGGGTCGACCGGGGAGCTGTTTTTT
D: TRBD1; J: TRBJ2-5; V: TRBV19; size: many; CDR3: CASSVGTGVYQETQYF; DNA: TGTGCCAGTAGTGTCGGGACAGGGGTTTACCAAGAGACCCAGTACTTC
D: -; J: TRBJ1-1; V: TRBV4-1; size: many; CDR3: CASSQGTGFFNTEAFF; DNA: TGCGCCAGCAGCCAAGGAACAGGGTTTTTCAACACTGAAGCTTTCTTT
D: -; J: TRBJ2-5; V: TRBV6-2/TRBV6-3; size: -; CDR3: CASSPPPGHSEETQYF; DNA: TGTGCCAGCAGCCCTCCTCCGGGACACTCAGAAGAGACCCAGTACTTC
D: TRBD1; J: TRBJ2-3; V: TRBV10-2; size: -; CDR3: CAGSESGQTSTDTQYF; DNA: TGCGCCGGCAGTGAGTCGGGACAGACTAGCACAGATACGCAGTATTTT
D: -; J: TRBJ1-1; V: TRBV5-6; size: many; CDR3: CASSSPLIQGSPGTEAFF; DNA: TGTGCCAGCAGCTCACCTCTAATACAGGGTTCCCCGGGAACTGAAGCTTTCTTT
D: -; J: TRBJ2-3; V: TRBV4-3; size: many; CDR3: CASSQDLGPTDTQYF; DNA: TGCGCCAGCAGCCAAGATTTGGGACCTACAGATACGCAGTATTTT
D: -; J: TRBJ1-1; V: TRBV7-9; size: many; CDR3: CASSSGPNTEAFF; DNA: TGTGCCAGCAGCTCCGGACCGAACACTGAAGCTTTCTTT
D: TRBD1; J: TRBJ1-6; V: TRBV7-2; size: -; CDR3: CASSPQGDNSPLHF; DNA: TGTGCCAGCAGCCCCCAGGGGGATAATTCACCCCTCCACTTT
D: TRBD1; J: TRBJ2-7; V: TRBV27; size: few; CDR3: CASSSNRGVYEQYF; DNA: TGTGCCAGCAGTTCTAACAGGGGAGTGTACGAGCAGTACTTC
D: TRBD1; J: TRBJ1-1; V: TRBV20-1; size: many; CDR3: CSADTGDTEAFF; DNA: TGCAGTGCTGATACAGGGGACACTGAAGCTTTCTTT
D: TRBD2; J: TRBJ2-3; V: TRBV18; size: -; CDR3: CASSPPRSGGAGTDTQYF; DNA: TGTGCCAGCTCACCCCCGCGGAGCGGGGGGGCCGGGACAGATACGCAGTATTTT
D: -; J: TRBJ2-3; V: TRBV7-9; size: many; CDR3: CASSFSESDTQYF; DNA: TGTGCCAGCAGCTTTTCTGAATCAGATACGCAGTATTTT
D: -; J: TRBJ2-7; V: TRBV7-9; size: many; CDR3: CASSLGPRYEQYF; DNA: TGTGCCAGCAGCTTAGGGCCTAGGTACGAGCAGTACTTC
D: TRBD2; J: TRBJ2-7; V: TRBV7-9; size: -; CDR3: CASSLGLAEEQYF; DNA: TGTGCCAGCAGCTTGGGACTAGCGGAAGAGCAGTACTTC
D: -; J: TRBJ2-3; V: TRBV7-2; size: few; CDR3: CASSPRLLSTDTQYF; DNA: TGTGCCAGCAGCCCTAGACTCCTTTCCACAGATACGCAGTATTTT
D: -; J: TRBJ2-7; V: TRBV10-3; size: few; CDR3: CAISEGGGLAYEQYF; DNA: TGTGCCATCAGTGAGGGCGGGGGCCTAGCCTACGAGCAGTACTTC
D: TRBD1; J: TRBJ2-2; V: TRBV7-9; size: few; CDR3: CASSFSGQIITGEPFF; DNA: TGTGCCAGCAGCTTCTCGGGACAGATAATTACCGGGGAGCCGTTTTTT
D: -; J: TRBJ1-5; V: TRBV5-4; size: many; CDR3: CASSLWGYQPQHF; DNA: TGTGCCAGCAGCTTGTGGGGTTATCAGCCCCAGCATTTT
D: -; J: TRBJ2-7; V: TRBV18; size: few; CDR3: CASSGDPSDEQYF; DNA: TGTGCCAGCTCCGGGGACCCGTCGGACGAGCAGTACTTC
D: -; J: TRBJ2-7; V: TRBV27; size: many; CDR3: CASRGRGHHEQYF; DNA: TGTGCCAGCCGAGGGAGGGGGCACCACGAGCAGTACTTC
D: -; J: TRBJ1-4; V: TRBV21-1; size: few; CDR3: CASRCEDRGPDEKLVF; DNA: TGTGCCAGCAGGTGTGAGGACAGGGGGCCGGATGAAAAACTGGTTTTT
D: -; J: TRBJ2-7; V: TRBV23-1; size: -; CDR3: CASSQSDRQQPYEQYF; DNA: TGCGCCAGCAGTCAATCGGACAGACAACAACCCTACGAGCAGTACTTC
D: -; J: TRBJ2-1; V: TRBV4-3; size: -; CDR3: CASSQDTPGGHNEQFF; DNA: TGCGCCAGCAGCCAAGATACGCCTGGCGGGCACAATGAGCAGTTCTTC
D: -; J: TRBJ2-3; V: TRBV13; size: many; CDR3: CASTSLEGRERNTQYF; DNA: TGTGCCAGCACCTCCCTCGAGGGCAGGGAGCGGAATACGCAGTATTTT
D: -; J: TRBJ1-5; V: TRBV11-2; size: few; CDR3: CASSEGISNQPQHF; DNA: TGTGCCAGCAGCGAGGGGATTAGCAATCAGCCCCAGCATTTT
D: -; J: TRBJ2-3; V: TRBV11-2; size: -; CDR3: CASRDWAGSPEEYF; DNA: TGTGCCAGCAGGGATTGGGCGGGCTCCCCCGAGGAGTATTTT
D: TRBD1; J: TRBJ2-5; V: TRBV12-3/TRBV12-4; size: -; CDR3: CASSSGQGAGTQYF; DNA: TGTGCCAGCAGTTCGGGACAGGGGGCGGGGACCCAGTACTTC
D: TRBD1; J: TRBJ1-4; V: TRBV9; size: many; CDR3: CASSPTGGPGATNEKLFF; DNA: TGTGCCAGCAGCCCGACAGGGGGCCCAGGAGCAACTAATGAAAAACTGTTTTTT
D: -; J: TRBJ2-3; V: TRBV5-6; size: many; CDR3: CASSPDANTQYF; DNA: TGTGCCAGCAGCCCCGACGCGAATACGCAGTATTTT